These 16 T cell receptor beta chains came from one sample sequenced in a study of T cells after yellow fever vaccination. TCRdb re-called the 5' RACE reads with MiXCR, one entry per CDR3 protein. Counted here are 200,000 to 300,000 distinct CDR3 sequences, 10% to 15% occurring once; the ten biggest clones make up around 0.55%. Sequenced material: CD4+ T cells sorted from PBMCs, taken 45 days after the yellow fever booster vaccination. Receptor source: a young man who received the YFV17D yellow fever vaccine.

This clonotype was seen repeatedly, ten times or more. The chain has TRBV12-3 or TRBV12-4 and TRBJ1-5; D unclear. This CDR3 contains 13 residues. V dropped 0 bases and J dropped 6 bases, with 6 bases sitting between them. This CDR3 is CASSLALGQPQHF. The CDR3 DNA is TGTGCCAGCAGTTTAGCGCTAGGTCAGCCCCAGCATTTT.

V gene TRBV21-1 combines with J gene TRBJ1-4. TRBV21-1 counts as a pseudogene. The CDR3 runs to 15 residues. The CDR3 protein is CASSKEGNMGEKLFF. DNA of the CDR3: TGTGCCAGCAGCAAAGAAGGGAACATGGGTGAAAAACTGTTTTTT.

This clonotype was seen only a few times. The chain carries TRBV5-6 and TRBJ2-5; D is unresolved. Germline CDR1 is SGHDT and CDR2 is YYEEEE. V lost 0 bases and J 5 bases, leaving 14 bases between the germline ends. The CDR3 length is 15 residues. This chain's CDR3 is CASSLVASERETQYF. CDR3 nucleotide sequence: TGTGCCAGCAGCTTGGTAGCTTCGGAGAGGGAGACCCAGTACTTC.

This clonotype was counted ten times or more. The J gene is TRBJ2-4, the V gene TRBV6-5, with 12 bases that match TRBD2. The CDR3 spans 18 residues. J lost 4 bases, V lost 0 bases, and 7 bases had no gene match. Germline CDR1 is MNHEY and CDR2 is SVGAGI. The DNA of the CDR3 is TGTGCCAGCAGTTACTCAGCCCTAGCGGGAGGGCTGAAAAACATTCAGTACTTC. As protein: CASSYSALAGGLKNIQYF.

The V and J genes are TRBV30 and TRBJ2-3, with TRBD2 as a possible D gene (5 bases). CDR3 size: 12 residues. The V end lost 2 bases, the J end lost 4 bases, and 7 bases lay between the germline ends. Germline V gene data show CDR1 as GTSNPN and CDR2 as SVGIG (reference sequence). DNA of the CDR3: TGTGCCTGGAGTCACGGGGCAGATACGCAGTATTTT. It is translated as CAWSHGADTQYF.

This clonotype has only a few counts. The rearrangement uses TRBV5-1 and TRBJ2-3; D uncertain. This CDR3 is built from 13 residues. With 4 bases removed from V and 0 bases from J, the gap between germline ends came to 6 bases. Germline CDR1 reads SGHRS; CDR2 reads YFSETQ. The CDR3 DNA reads as TGCGCCAGCAGCCTGCATAGCACAGATACGCAGTATTTT. It encodes CASSLHSTDTQYF.

The V and J genes are TRBV20-1 and TRBJ2-5; 7 nucleotides agree with TRBD2. Germline CDR1 and CDR2: DFQATT and SNEGSKA (reference sequence). Unmatched junction bases numbered 9, after V lost 3 bases and J lost 5 bases. This CDR3 has 14 amino acids. This chain's CDR3 is CSARGGVPRETQYF. Written as DNA, the CDR3 is TGCAGTGCTAGGGGGGGGGTCCCACGGGAGACCCAGTACTTC.

This clonotype occurred a few times. The rearrangement joins TRBV4-2 to TRBJ2-7; D uncertain. CDR3 size: 13 residues. Trimming shortened V by 4 bases and J by 2 bases, and 9 bases separated the two germline ends. Looked up from germline, CDR1 is LGHNA and CDR2 is YNFKEQ. In nucleotides, the CDR3 is TGTGCCAGCAGCCGGGAAGGTCCCTACGAGCAGTACTTC. It encodes CASSREGPYEQYF.

The chain links TRBV3-1 to TRBJ2-5; D is perhaps TRBD1 (7 bases). Germline V lookup: CDR1 LGHDT, CDR2 YNNKEL (reference sequence). This CDR3 comprises 15 residues. V lost 2 bases and J 5 bases, leaving 15 bases between the germline ends. CDR3 region: CASSQIWRGHETQYF. The CDR3 bases are TGTGCCAGCAGCCAAATTTGGAGGGGGCATGAGACCCAGTACTTC.

CDR3 coding DNA: TGCAGCGCGACAGGGCACGGAAACACCATATATTTT. It is translated as CSATGHGNTIYF. The genes are TRBV29-1 and TRBJ1-3; 7 nucleotides agree with TRBD1. J gave up 4 bases and V 7 bases, and 4 bases lay outside the gene matches. The germline V gene encodes CDR1 SQVTM and CDR2 ANQGSEA. The CDR3 extends over 12 amino acids.

This chain uses TRBV12-3 or TRBV12-4 with TRBJ2-1, with 7 bases aligning to TRBD1. V trimming: 7 bases; J trimming: 7 bases; junction bases outside the gene matches: 13. This CDR3 region has 15 residues. CDR3 DNA sequence: TGTGCCAGCACCCCTAGAGGGGGCGAGGATAATGAGCAGTTCTTC. Its protein is CASTPRGGEDNEQFF.

This clonotype has a handful of counts. The chain recombines TRBV29-1 with TRBJ1-1; no firm D call. V lost 4 bases and J 1 base, leaving 7 bases between the germline ends. This CDR3 contains 12 residues. CDR1 is SQVTM and CDR2 is ANQGSEA in the germline V gene. CDR3 amino acids: CSVAWQNTEAFF. In DNA form, the CDR3 reads TGCAGCGTTGCGTGGCAGAACACTGAAGCTTTCTTT.

This clonotype was seen a handful of times. The chain is built from TRBV7-8 and TRBJ1-2; TRBD1 matches at 8 bases. V lost 1 base, J lost 2 bases, and 9 bases stayed unmatched. There are 17 residues in the CDR3. CDR1 and CDR2 from the germline V gene are SGHVS and FQNEAQ. The DNA for the CDR3 is TGTGCCAGCAGCTTAGAGGCCAGGGGGCAACTAAACTATGGCTACACCTTC. Its protein product is CASSLEARGQLNYGYTF.

The chain recombines TRBV3-1 with TRBJ2-1, with D maybe TRBD2 (6 bases). This CDR3 region has 15 residues. Looked up from germline, CDR1 is LGHDT and CDR2 is YNNKEL (reference sequence). V lost 6 bases and J lost 2, with 14 bases in between. Written as DNA, the CDR3 is TGTGCCAGCAGACCAGGGCGGGGAACCTACAATGAGCAGTTCTTC. Translated: CASRPGRGTYNEQFF.

This clonotype has more than one count but fewer than ten. The genes are TRBV4-3 and TRBJ1-4; D unclear. This CDR3 is 14 amino acids long. Trimming removed 0 bases from V and 8 bases from J, with 10 bases in between. The germline V gene encodes CDR1 LGHNA and CDR2 YSLEER. The CDR3 protein is CASSQDRTLEKLFF. CDR3 DNA: TGCGCCAGCAGCCAAGATAGGACTCTCGAAAAACTGTTTTTT.

The chain carries TRBV6-1 and TRBJ2-3; 8 bases are shared with TRBD1. Germline assignment: CDR1 MNHNS and CDR2 SASEGT. Losses at the gene ends were 4 bases for V and 2 bases for J; bases not matched to a gene: 5. The CDR3 is 15 amino acids. CDR3 loop: CASSAGTGYTDTQYF. CDR3 nucleotide sequence: TGTGCCAGCAGTGCCGGGACAGGTTACACAGATACGCAGTATTTT.